Listed below are T cell receptor beta chains from one sample, sequenced in a study of blood T cells in healthy people across ages. TCRdb recomputed calls from the 5' RACE reads with MiXCR, one row per CDR3 protein. The data contain 700,000 to 950,000 distinct CDR3 sequences, roughly 41% of them singletons. The sample was blood. The receptors come from a woman in her fifties or sixties in good health. Each CDR3 is given with its conserved first and last residue. The order of the fields is D gene, J gene, clone size, V gene, CDR3 DNA, CDR3 protein. The D gene is left open where the match is weak. Some rows mark clone size as missing; the rest say once, few, many or name a class of expanded clone.

d_gene: NA
j_gene: TRBJ1-1
abundance: NA
v_gene: TRBV5-4
CDR3nt: TGTGCCAGCAGCCCCGGACTCCCCGGGGCTGTGAACACTGAAGCTTTCTTT
CDR3aa: CASSPGLPGAVNTEAFF

d_gene: NA
j_gene: TRBJ1-1
abundance: many
v_gene: TRBV7-3
CDR3nt: TGTGCCAGCAGCTTATATGAAAACACTGAAGCTTTCTTT
CDR3aa: CASSLYENTEAFF

d_gene: NA
j_gene: TRBJ1-5
abundance: NA
v_gene: TRBV7-2
CDR3nt: TGTGCCAGCAGCTCCCGGGCCACTAGCAATCAGCCCCAGCATTTT
CDR3aa: CASSSRATSNQPQHF

d_gene: NA
j_gene: TRBJ2-3
abundance: NA
v_gene: TRBV6-1
CDR3nt: TGTGCCAGCAGTGAAAAGGTCGCTACGCAGTATTTT
CDR3aa: CASSEKVATQYF

d_gene: TRBD1
j_gene: TRBJ1-4
abundance: many
v_gene: TRBV7-6
CDR3nt: TGTGCCAGCAGCCAAAGGATGGGGACAGGGGGTGAAAAACTGTTTTTT
CDR3aa: CASSQRMGTGGEKLFF

d_gene: NA
j_gene: TRBJ1-1
abundance: few
v_gene: TRBV27
CDR3nt: TGTGCCAGCAGTCCTCGCACGGGGACGTACACTGAAGCTTTCTTT
CDR3aa: CASSPRTGTYTEAFF

d_gene: NA
j_gene: TRBJ2-1
abundance: many
v_gene: TRBV6-2/TRBV6-3
CDR3nt: TGTGCCAGCACGACCGGAGGGGGGGGGCCCTATGAGCAGTTCTTC
CDR3aa: CASTTGGGGPYEQFF

d_gene: TRBD2
j_gene: TRBJ2-1
abundance: NA
v_gene: TRBV12-3/TRBV12-4
CDR3nt: TGTGCCAGCAGTTTAATTAGCGGGGGTCTCAATGAGCAGTTCTTC
CDR3aa: CASSLISGGLNEQFF

d_gene: NA
j_gene: TRBJ2-1
abundance: few
v_gene: TRBV7-2
CDR3nt: TGTGCCAGCAGGTCAGGGGGAGGGCGGAGTGAGCAGTTCTTC
CDR3aa: CASRSGGGRSEQFF

d_gene: NA
j_gene: TRBJ1-6
abundance: NA
v_gene: TRBV4-2
CDR3nt: TGTGCCAGCAGCCAAGATTTGGAGGTCTATAATTCACCCCTCCACTTT
CDR3aa: CASSQDLEVYNSPLHF

d_gene: NA
j_gene: TRBJ2-4
abundance: few
v_gene: TRBV28
CDR3nt: TGTGCCAGCAGTTCCCCCCAGTTAGCCAAAAACATTCAGTACTTC
CDR3aa: CASSSPQLAKNIQYF